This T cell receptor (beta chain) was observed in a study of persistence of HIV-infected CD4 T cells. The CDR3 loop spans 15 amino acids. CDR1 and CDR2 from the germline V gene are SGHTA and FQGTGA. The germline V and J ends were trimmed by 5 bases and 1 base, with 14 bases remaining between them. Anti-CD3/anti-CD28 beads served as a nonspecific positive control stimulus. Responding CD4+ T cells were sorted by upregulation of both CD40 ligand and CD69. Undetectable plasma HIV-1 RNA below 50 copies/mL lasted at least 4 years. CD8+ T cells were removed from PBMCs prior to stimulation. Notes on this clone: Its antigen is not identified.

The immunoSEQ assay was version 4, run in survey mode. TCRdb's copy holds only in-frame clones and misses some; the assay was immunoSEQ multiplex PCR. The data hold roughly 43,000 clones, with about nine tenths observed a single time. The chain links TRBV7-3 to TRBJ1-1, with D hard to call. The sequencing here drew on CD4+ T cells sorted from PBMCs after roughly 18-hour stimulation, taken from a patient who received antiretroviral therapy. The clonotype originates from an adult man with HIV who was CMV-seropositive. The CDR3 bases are TGTGCCAGCAGCAGAAACGGTGGGGAGAACACTGAAGCTTTCTTT. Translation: CASSRNGGENTEAFF.